Listed here are 12 T cell receptor beta chains from one sample, sequenced in a study of early T cells in non-severe SARS-CoV-2 infection. One entry per CDR3 protein results from TCRdb running MiXCR on the 5' RACE reads. The sample has tens of thousands of distinct CDR3 sequences, 5.5% to 6.5% seen once. Material: whole blood. These receptors were collected from an adult who was a healthcare worker with PCR-confirmed SARS-CoV-2 infection or an uninfected control (not recorded which).

This clonotype was counted many times. The CDR3 DNA follows: TGTGCCTGGAGTGTACTGGGCAGTTATGGCTACACCTTC. Amino acids: CAWSVLGSYGYTF. The chain is built from TRBV30 and TRBJ1-2; D gene uncertain. The germline CDR1 and CDR2 sequences are GTSNPN and SVGIG (reference sequence). This CDR3 is 13 amino acids long. V dropped 0 bases and J dropped 5 bases, with 10 bases sitting between them.

This chain uses TRBV5-1 with TRBJ2-7; 9 bases are a match to TRBD1. Germline V gene lookup returns CDR1 SGHRS and CDR2 YFSETQ. This CDR3 has 16 residues. The trim removed 4 bases at V and 0 bases at J, leaving 8 bases unmatched. The CDR3 coding sequence is TGCGCCAGCAGCGTGGGTCCGGGACAGGGCTCCTACGAGCAGTACTTC. Translated, it gives CASSVGPGQGSYEQYF.

Many counts were recorded for this clonotype. V usage is TRBV4-1 and J usage is TRBJ1-3; no reliable D call. Germline CDR1 reads MGHRA; CDR2 reads YSYEKL. There are 12 residues in the CDR3. The ends were cut back, 2 bases at V and 3 bases at J, with 2 bases in the middle. CDR3 DNA: TGCGCCAGCAGCCAATTTGGAAACACCATATATTTT. This gives the protein CASSQFGNTIYF.

This clonotype was seen repeatedly, ten times or more. The chain combines TRBV11-1 with TRBJ1-1; no reliable D call. The V end was cut by 4 bases, the J end by 5 bases, with 14 bases between. Germline CDR1 and CDR2: SGHAT and FQDESV (reference sequence). The CDR3 is 14 residues long. As DNA, the CDR3 is TGTGCCAGCAGCTCCCACACGGCGGGGACTGAAGCTTTCTTT. This encodes CASSSHTAGTEAFF.

This clonotype was seen ten or more times. V gene TRBV29-1 combines with J gene TRBJ1-4; perhaps TRBD1 as D (6 bases). From germline, CDR1 is SQVTM and CDR2 ANQGSEA. The CDR3 runs to 12 residues. Trimming took 6 bases from V and 7 from J, leaving 12 bases between them. CDR3 coding DNA: TGCAGCGTCACAGGGCTCGCTGAAAAACTGTTTTTT. Its translation: CSVTGLAEKLFF.

There are many counts of this clonotype. The genes are TRBV7-9 and TRBJ2-7; no clear D. Per germline, CDR1 SEHNR and CDR2 FQNEAQ (reference sequence). V lost 5 bases, J lost 0 bases, and 11 bases lay in between. CDR3 length: 14 residues. CDR3 DNA: TGTGCCAGCAGCCCCGTCCCCAGCTCCTACGAGCAGTACTTC. Residues: CASSPVPSSYEQYF. Based on the CDR3 plus reference TRBV7-9 and TRBJ2-7, the full variable domain is DTGVSQNPRHKITKRGQNVTFRCDPISEHNRLYWYRQTLGQGPEFLTYFQNEAQLEKSRLLSDRFSAERPKGSFSTLEIQRTEQGDSAMYLCASSPVPSSYEQYFGPGTRLTVT.

This rearrangement joins TRBV15 to TRBJ2-1, with 11 bases fitting TRBD1. The CDR3 runs to 15 residues. Germline trimming cut 3 bases from V and 7 bases from J; bases unmatched to any gene: 5. Germline lookup yields CDR1 LNHNV and CDR2 YYDKDF (reference sequence). The CDR3 protein is CATSRDRGLVNEQFF. The CDR3 DNA is TGTGCCACCAGCAGGGACAGGGGGCTTGTTAATGAGCAGTTCTTC. Full variable domain (outside the CDR3, taken from reference TRBV15 and TRBJ2-1): DAMVIQNPRYQVTQFGKPVTLSCSQTLNHNVMYWYQQKSSQAPKLLFHYYDKDFNNEADTPDNFQSRRPNTSFCFLDIRSPGLGDTAMYLCATSRDRGLVNEQFFGPGTRLTVL.

This rearrangement joins TRBV7-3 to TRBJ2-5, with a possible D match to TRBD1 (6 bases). Germline CDR1 reads SGHTA; CDR2 reads FQGTGA. Trimming removed 1 base at V and 4 bases at J, with 13 bases between. The CDR3 sequence is 15 residues long. CDR3 in DNA: TGTGCCAGCAGCTTAAGAGCAGGGGCTCGAGAGACCCAGTACTTC. This codes for CASSLRAGARETQYF.

This clonotype has more than one count but fewer than ten. The J gene is TRBJ2-6, the V gene TRBV19; 7 bases match TRBD1. V lost 9 bases, J lost 2 bases, and 7 bases stayed unmatched. The CDR3 length is 15 residues. Germline V gene lookup returns CDR1 LNHDA and CDR2 SQIVND (reference sequence). The CDR3 protein is CASSDRVPGANVLTF. CDR3 nucleotides: TGTGCCAGCAGTGACAGGGTTCCTGGGGCCAACGTCCTGACTTTC.

Ten or more counts support this clonotype. The V call is TRBV30, the J call TRBJ1-2, with a possible D match to TRBD1 (5 bases). Germline CDR1 reads GTSNPN; CDR2 reads SVGIG (reference sequence). The CDR3 spans 13 residues. V was cut by 0 bases and J by 4 bases, with 9 bases left in between. Written as DNA, the CDR3 is TGTGCCTGGAGTGTAGCCCAGGGCTATGGCTACACCTTC. As protein: CAWSVAQGYGYTF.

This clonotype came up many times. The chain links TRBV5-1 to TRBJ2-2, with D perhaps being TRBD1 or TRBD2 (6 bases each). The CDR3 consists of 15 residues. Looked up from germline, CDR1 is SGHRS and CDR2 is YFSETQ. V lost 4 bases, J lost 5 bases, and 15 bases lay in between. CDR3 nucleotides: TGCGCCAGCAGCGGCGGGACACCAGGGACCGGGGAGCTGTTTTTT. Its protein product is CASSGGTPGTGELFF.

The rearrangement uses TRBV29-1 and TRBJ2-1; D possibly matches TRBD1 or TRBD2 (5 bases each). Trimming left V 2 bases short and J 3 bases short, with 14 bases between. This CDR3 region has 15 residues. Germline V gene data show CDR1 as SQVTM and CDR2 as ANQGSEA. The CDR3 DNA follows: TGCAGCGTTGAATTCCCGGGACGGAGCTACAATGAGCAGTTCTTC. Protein sequence: CSVEFPGRSYNEQFF.